This TCR beta chain appears in the sequencing data of a study of cytomegalovirus exposure and HLA in healthy donors. 60 Vbeta and 13 Jbeta primers were used in PCR. TCRdb's table, derived via immunoSEQ multiplex PCR, lists solely in-frame clones and lacks some. Here the sample spans around 150,000 clones, 80% being singletons. Germline V CDR1 and CDR2: MNHEY, SMNVEV (reference sequence). This CDR3 has 15 residues. V shed 0 bases and J shed 9 bases, with 15 bases lying between them. The sequenced material came from PBMCs. This sequence originates from a man between 18 and 29 years old in good health and CMV-seropositive. This chain joins TRBV27 and TRBJ2-1; perhaps TRBD2 as D (5 bases). CDR3 sequence (DNA): TGTGCCAGCAGTTTATCGAAAGGTACTAGTCGTGAGCAGTTCTTC. Its protein is CASSLSKGTSREQFF.